Below are 2 T cell receptor beta chains sequenced from a single sample in a study of blood T cell repertoires in COVID-19. Measured with immunoSEQ multiplex PCR; TCRdb has only the in-frame clones, and not every one. The data show around 300,000 clones, more than 75% seen once. The sample taken for sequencing was peripheral blood. The receptors stem from a man aged 45-65 years with active or convalescent COVID-19.

Note on this clone: At one of its ends the junction is not consistent with the germline gene, which may arise from a read error. The chain couples TRBV5-6 to TRBJ2-7; tentatively, D is TRBD2 (5 bases). Germline V CDR1 and CDR2: SGHDT, YYEEEE. The CDR3 contains 17 residues. CDR3 nucleotides: TGTGTCAGCAGCTCCTCCCGACTTCTTCCGGGATCCTACGAGCAGTACTTC. This encodes CVSSSSRLLPGSYEQYF.

CDR3 nucleotides: TGTGCCAGTAGTCAACTGGGACAGGAGCCTTACAATGAGCAGTTCTTC. Translating it yields CASSQLGQEPYNEQFF. The chain recombines TRBV19 with TRBJ2-1; 8 positions match TRBD1. CDR3 length: 16 residues. V shed 5 bases and J 4 bases; nucleotides not matched to a gene: 10. The germline gives CDR1 LNHDA, CDR2 SQIVND (reference sequence).